The rows below give T cell receptor beta chains drawn from one sample of a study of blood T cell repertoires in COVID-19. Sequencing used immunoSEQ multiplex PCR; TCRdb keeps in-frame clones, though not all of them. Among 350,000 to 450,000 clones listed, about 88% were seen once. The sequenced sample was PBMCs or T cells enriched from blood (not recorded which). The receptors here all came from a young woman who had been exposed to COVID-19. Both conserved end residues are part of each CDR3. Each record gives: clone size, CDR3 length, D gene, V gene, J gene, CDR3 protein, CDR3 DNA. D genes are given only for firm matches. Clone size appears in some rows only: once, few, many, or a class for an expanded clone.

size: .; length: 14; D: .; V: TRBV11-2; J: TRBJ1-5; CDR3: CASSFGQTNQPQHF; DNA: TGTGCCAGCAGCTTTGGGCAGACCAATCAGCCCCAGCATTTT
size: .; length: 16; D: TRBD2; V: TRBV24-1; J: TRBJ2-1; CDR3: CATSDLTSGPLGEQFF; DNA: TGTGCCACCAGTGATTTGACTAGCGGGCCCTTAGGTGAGCAGTTCTTC
size: .; length: 17; D: .; V: TRBV28; J: TRBJ1-1; CDR3: CASSSLIQVSPRTEAFF; DNA: TGTGCCAGCAGTTCCCTTATCCAAGTTAGCCCGAGGACTGAAGCTTTCTTT
size: .; length: 13; D: .; V: TRBV18; J: TRBJ1-1; CDR3: CASCPGQNTEAFF; DNA: TGTGCCAGCTGCCCTGGACAGAACACTGAAGCTTTCTTT
size: .; length: 15; D: .; V: TRBV28; J: TRBJ1-5; CDR3: CASRILKTGFQPQHF; DNA: TGTGCCAGCAGAATCCTGAAAACAGGGTTCCAGCCCCAGCATTTT
size: .; length: 14; D: TRBD1; V: TRBV2; J: TRBJ2-7; CDR3: CASRAGTGPYEQYF; DNA: TGTGCCAGCAGGGCCGGGACAGGACCCTACGAGCAGTACTTC
size: .; length: 15; D: .; V: TRBV25-1; J: TRBJ2-3; CDR3: CASSGRGGSTDTQYF; DNA: TGTGCCAGCAGTGGCAGGGGTGGGAGCACAGATACGCAGTATTTT
size: .; length: 14; D: TRBD2; V: TRBV28; J: TRBJ2-1; CDR3: CASGGLAGWGEQFF; DNA: TGTGCCAGCGGGGGACTAGCAGGTTGGGGTGAGCAGTTCTTC
size: few; length: 15; D: TRBD2; V: TRBV5-1; J: TRBJ2-7; CDR3: CASSLVGTSGYEQYF; DNA: TGCGCCAGCAGCTTGGTTGGGACTAGCGGTTACGAGCAGTACTTC
size: .; length: 16; D: .; V: TRBV21-1; J: TRBJ2-2; CDR3: CASSNFKGANTGELFF; DNA: TGTGCCAGCAGCAACTTTAAGGGAGCGAACACCGGGGAGCTGTTTTTT